The 11 T cell receptor beta chains in this list originate from one sample, sequenced in a study of early T cells in non-severe SARS-CoV-2 infection. Each CDR3 protein gets one entry after TCRdb re-called the 5' RACE reads with MiXCR. The table records 66,000 or so distinct CDR3 sequences, under 14% of them present only once. The sequenced sample consisted of whole blood. These receptors were collected from an adult who was a healthcare worker with PCR-confirmed SARS-CoV-2 infection or an uninfected control (not recorded which).

This clonotype has a count of ten or more. The V and J genes are TRBV7-2 and TRBJ2-3; unclear D gene. Germline V gene data show CDR1 as SGHTA and CDR2 as FQGNSA. This CDR3 has 15 residues. V lost 2 bases, J lost 6 bases, and 15 bases lay in between. This chain's CDR3 is CASSLRAGFGDTQYF. CDR3 sequence (DNA): TGTGCCAGCAGCTTACGCGCTGGGTTCGGGGATACGCAGTATTTT.

Concerning this clonotype: A much larger clone differs by one base, so this may be a read error. The rearrangement uses TRBV20-1 and TRBJ2-2, with D possibly being TRBD1 (6 bases). Germline V CDR1 and CDR2: DFQATT, SNEGSKA (reference sequence). V shed 2 bases and J shed 5 bases, with 18 bases lying between them. The CDR3 has 16 residues. CDR3 in amino acids: CSARPPLGAQTGELFF. The CDR3, as DNA: TGCAGTGCTAGACCCCCTTTGGGGGCTCAAACCGGGGAGCTGTTTTTT.

This clonotype was counted at least ten times. The chain has TRBV7-6 and TRBJ1-4, with D unresolved. V lost 1 base and J 0 bases, leaving 6 bases between the germline ends. The germline V gene encodes CDR1 SGHVS and CDR2 FNYEAQ. This CDR3 is built from 15 residues. CDR3 loop: CASSLDGATNEKLFF. The CDR3 DNA is TGTGCCAGCAGCTTAGACGGAGCAACTAATGAAAAACTGTTTTTT. The full variable domain, its missing parts supplied by reference TRBV7-6 and TRBJ1-4, is GAGVSQSPRYKVTKRGQDVALRCDPISGHVSLYWYRQALGQGPEFLTYFNYEAQQDKSGLPNDRFSAERPEGSISTLTIQRTEQRDSAMYRCASSLDGATNEKLFFGSGTQLSVL.

Many counts were recorded for this clonotype. Compared with germline, one end of the junction differs, possibly owing to a read error. This sequence joins TRBV7-7 and TRBJ2-7; D might be TRBD1 or TRBD2, each matching 5 bases. The germline V gene has CDR1 SSHAT and CDR2 FNYEAQ (reference sequence). The CDR3 loop spans 13 amino acids. The CDR3 loop is CASSLDRGAEQYF. CDR3 nucleotide sequence: TGTGCTAGCAGCTTAGATAGAGGGGCCGAGCAGTACTTC.

The table lists this clonotype with many counts. This chain joins TRBV7-2 and TRBJ2-3; tentative D call: TRBD2 (6 bases). V was cut by 3 bases and J by 2 bases, with 9 bases left in between. The CDR3 loop spans 14 amino acids. Germline-derived CDR1 and CDR2 are SGHTA and FQGNSA. The CDR3 nucleotides are TGTGCCAGCAGCTTTGAGCGGGCCACAGATACGCAGTATTTT. Its protein is CASSFERATDTQYF.

This clonotype was seen many times. This sequence joins TRBV18 and TRBJ2-7, with D unclear. Trimming removed 3 bases at V and 2 bases at J, with 8 bases between. CDR1 is KGHSH and CDR2 is LQKENI in the germline V gene. The CDR3 runs 13 residues. CDR3 sequence: CASSPPGTYEQYF. The DNA for the CDR3 is TGTGCCAGCTCACCTCCGGGTACCTACGAGCAGTACTTC.

This chain joins TRBV11-2 and TRBJ1-2, with 11 bases fitting TRBD1. Germline V lookup: CDR1 SGHAT, CDR2 FQNNGV. V dropped 5 bases and J dropped 3; count of bases not matched to a gene: 11. CDR3 size: 17 residues. The CDR3 nucleotides read TGTGCCAGCAGCGGAGTCCCGGACAGGGGGCGCGACTATGGCTACACCTTC. This gives the protein CASSGVPDRGRDYGYTF.

In its sample, this clonotype was seen many times. This rearrangement joins TRBV4-3 to TRBJ2-1; D gene ambiguous. V was shortened by 0 bases and J by 2 bases, with 11 bases between the two germline ends. CDR1 is LGHNA and CDR2 is YSLEER in the germline V gene. CDR3 length: 16 residues. This CDR3 reads CASSQDLQNPYNEQFF. The CDR3 nucleotides are TGCGCCAGCAGCCAAGATTTGCAAAACCCCTACAATGAGCAGTTCTTC.

This clonotype was counted many times. The chain employs TRBV27 and TRBJ1-5; no clear D. The CDR3 totals 14 residues. Germline lookup yields CDR1 MNHEY and CDR2 SMNVEV (reference sequence). V lost 5 bases and J lost 0, with 8 bases in between. The CDR3 DNA is TGTGCCAGCAGTCCGAGGGATAGCAATCAGCCCCAGCATTTT. Translating gives CASSPRDSNQPQHF.

Ten or more counts support this clonotype. The chain uses TRBV10-2 and TRBJ1-2, with 7 bases identical to TRBD1. Per the germline V gene, CDR1 is WSHSY and CDR2 is SAAADI. The CDR3 has 15 residues. After removal of 6 bases from V and 0 bases from J, the junction contained 7 bases not matched to a gene. For the CDR3, the DNA is TGCGCCAGCAGAGCACCGACAGGGCCTAACTATGGCTACACCTTC. It encodes CASRAPTGPNYGYTF.

This clonotype appeared many times. This rearrangement joins TRBV5-1 to TRBJ1-1; D unresolved. Between the trimmed V and J ends, which lost 7 bases and 1 base, there was a span of 8 bases. The CDR3 spans 12 residues. Germline V lookup: CDR1 SGHRS, CDR2 YFSETQ. This chain's CDR3 is CASRTGNTEAFF. In DNA, the CDR3 is TGCGCCAGCCGAACGGGGAACACTGAAGCTTTCTTT.